The 20 T cell receptor beta chains given below trace back to one sample, sequenced in a study of T cells in Graves' hyperthyroidism and ophthalmopathy. From RNA transcripts, TCR beta CDR3 regions were amplified. With the HTBI primer set, the TCR CDR3 went through a first round of RT-PCR. Each CDR3 protein is one row after TCRdb ran MiXCR on the multiplex PCR reads. The sample has around 260,000 distinct CDR3 sequences, less than 30% seen once. Sequenced: blood. The receptors shown here come from a man in his forties with Graves' hyperthyroidism that later progressed to Graves' ophthalmopathy.

V is TRBV6-5 and J is TRBJ2-7; 7 bases are shared with TRBD1. The CDR3 has 13 amino acids. J gave up 9 bases and V 2 bases, and 7 bases lay outside the gene matches. Germline CDR1 and CDR2: MNHEY and SVGAGI. The CDR3 sequence is CASSYASTGLQYF. CDR3 in DNA: TGTGCCAGCAGTTACGCCTCGACAGGGTTGCAGTACTTC.

In this sample, this clonotype turned up many times. This sequence joins TRBV5-6 and TRBJ2-6; 7 positions agree with TRBD2. Unmatched junction bases numbered 1, after V lost 4 bases and J lost 0 bases. Germline CDR1 reads SGHDT; CDR2 reads YYEEEE. The CDR3 extends over 15 amino acids. The CDR3 region has the DNA TGTGCCAGCAGCCGGGACTACTCTGGGGCCAACGTCCTGACTTTC. This encodes CASSRDYSGANVLTF. Complete variable domain (other parts from reference TRBV5-6 and TRBJ2-6): DAGVTQSPTHLIKTRGQQVTLRCSPKSGHDTVSWYQQALGQGPQFIFQYYEEEERQRGNFPDRFSGHQFPNYSSELNVNALLLGDSALYLCASSRDYSGANVLTFGAGSRLTVL.

This clonotype came up many times. A much larger clonotype is one base distant, so this may be a read error. The gene calls are TRBV2 and TRBJ2-4; D might be TRBD2 (6 bases). Germline CDR1 SNHLY, CDR2 FYNNEI. The CDR3 extends over 15 amino acids. CDR3 in amino acids: CASSPRDVAKSIQYF. CDR3 in DNA: TGTGCCAGCAGTCCGCGGGATGTGGCCAAAAGCATTCAGTACTTC. The complete variable domain, with remaining parts taken from reference TRBV2 and TRBJ2-4, reads EPEVTQTPSHQVTQMGQEVILRCVPISNHLYFYWYRQILGQKVEFLVSFYNNEISEKSEIFDDQFSVERPDGSNFTLKIRSTKLEDSAMYFCASSPRDVAKSIQYFGAGTRLSVL.

This clonotype was detected many times. The CDR3 region is CASNNRGLGQPQHF. CDR3 sequence (DNA): TGTGCCAGCAACAACAGGGGGCTAGGGCAGCCCCAGCATTTT. The rearrangement joins TRBV12-3 or TRBV12-4 to TRBJ1-5; 9 positions match TRBD1. V lost 7 bases to trimming and J lost 7 bases; unmatched junction nucleotides: 8. CDR3 length: 14 amino acids.

This clonotype occurred many times. This chain's CDR3 is CASRGQPMETQYF. In nucleotides, the CDR3 is TGTGCCAGCAGGGGACAGCCCATGGAGACCCAGTACTTC. The rearrangement uses TRBV3-1 and TRBJ2-5, with 7 bases fitting TRBD1. V was pared by 6 bases and J by 5 bases, with 6 bases of the junction left unmatched. The CDR3 loop spans 13 amino acids. Germline V gene lookup returns CDR1 LGHDT and CDR2 YNNKEL (reference sequence).

This clonotype was counted many times. This chain uses TRBV27 with TRBJ2-4; 13 bases fit TRBD2. The CDR3 extends over 17 amino acids. J lost 4 bases, V lost 6 bases, and 9 bases had no gene match. Germline CDR1 MNHEY, CDR2 SMNVEV (reference sequence). CDR3 loop: CASRPGLAGVFKNIQYF. In nucleotides, the CDR3 is TGTGCCAGCAGACCCGGACTAGCGGGAGTATTTAAAAACATTCAGTACTTC.

In its sample, this clonotype was seen many times. The chain uses TRBV20-1 and TRBJ2-7; D gene ambiguous. Trimming removed 6 bases from V and 2 bases from J, with 14 bases in between. Germline V gene data show CDR1 as DFQATT and CDR2 as SNEGSKA (reference sequence). The CDR3 has 13 residues. The CDR3 DNA reads as TGCAGTGCCCAGACCAACAGCCCCTACGAGCAGTACTTC. Translating it yields CSAQTNSPYEQYF.

There are many counts of this clonotype. The chain joins TRBV6-1 to TRBJ1-5; D not resolved. This CDR3 has 15 residues. Trimming took 10 bases from V and 0 from J, leaving 16 bases between them. Germline CDR1 reads MNHNS; CDR2 reads SASEGT. The CDR3 DNA sequence: TGTGCCACCCTAACTGGGCCTTATAGCAATCAGCCCCAGCATTTT. It encodes CATLTGPYSNQPQHF.

This clonotype showed up many times. Without the conserved terminal phenylalanine or tryptophan, this CDR3 likely stems from a read error. The chain links TRBV5-1 to TRBJ1-1; D might be TRBD1 (5 bases). Trimming cost V 3 bases and J 2 bases, with 14 bases left between them. Germline V gene sequence: CDR1 SGHRS, CDR2 YFSETQ. The CDR3 covers 15 residues. Here the CDR3 reads CASSSNLQGNTEAFL. The CDR3 DNA follows: TGCGCCAGCAGCTCGAACCTTCAGGGAAACACTGAAGCTTTCCTT.

The chain uses TRBV5-1 and TRBJ2-7; 9 nucleotides agree with TRBD1. The germline CDR1 and CDR2 sequences are SGHRS and YFSETQ. With 5 bases clipped from V and 5 bases from J, the junction kept 5 bases outside the gene matches. The length of the CDR3 is 13 residues. The CDR3 region has the DNA TGCGCCAGCAGTACGGGACAGGGCGACGAGCAGTACTTC. Protein product: CASSTGQGDEQYF.

This clonotype was recorded many times. The rearrangement uses TRBV12-3 or TRBV12-4 and TRBJ2-7; TRBD2 is a possible D gene (6 bases). Trimming removed 6 bases at V and 4 bases at J, with 13 bases between. This CDR3 comprises 13 residues. In DNA form, the CDR3 reads TGTGCCAGCAGCGTGGGAGGAGGGTACGAGCAGTACTTC. This sequence encodes CASSVGGGYEQYF.

This clonotype was observed many times. The chain uses TRBV20-1 and TRBJ2-7; 8 nucleotides align to TRBD1. The germline V gene has CDR1 DFQATT and CDR2 SNEGSKA (reference sequence). After removal of 2 bases from V and 3 bases from J, the junction contained 12 bases not matched to a gene. The CDR3 contains 16 residues. In DNA, the CDR3 is TGCAGTGCTAGATGGGCAGGGGGCGCATCTTACTACGAGCAGTACTTC. Translation gives CSARWAGGASYYEQYF.

Ten or more counts support this clonotype. This chain joins TRBV24-1 and TRBJ2-2; D gene unclear. V dropped 5 bases and J dropped 3 bases, with 12 bases sitting between them. The CDR3 extends over 15 amino acids. Germline V CDR1 and CDR2: KGHDR, SFDVKD. The CDR3, as DNA: TGTGCCACCAGTGCCTTGGGTCTTGACACCGGGGAGCTGTTTTTT. It specifies CATSALGLDTGELFF.

Ten or more counts support this clonotype. The rearrangement links TRBV2 to TRBJ2-7, with D tentatively TRBD2 (5 bases). V was cut by 8 bases and J by 3 bases, with 8 bases left in between. CDR1 SNHLY and CDR2 FYNNEI come from the germline V gene. CDR3 size: 11 residues. Here the CDR3 DNA reads TGTGCCAGCGCTGGAGGCTACGAGCAGTACTTC. The encoded protein is CASAGGYEQYF.

This clonotype was seen ten or more times. The rearrangement joins TRBV12-3 or TRBV12-4 to TRBJ2-7, with 8 positions matching TRBD2. Trimming removed 5 bases from V and 0 bases from J; junction bases left unmatched: 6. The CDR3 sequence is 15 residues long. The CDR3 is CASSLGSGSSYEQYF. CDR3 sequence (DNA): TGTGCCAGCAGTCTGGGCAGCGGGAGCTCCTACGAGCAGTACTTC.

This clonotype showed up many times. V is TRBV2 and J is TRBJ2-2; D is undetermined. The V end was cut by 6 bases, the J end by 8 bases, with 13 bases between. The germline CDR1 and CDR2 sequences are SNHLY and FYNNEI. The CDR3 loop spans 13 amino acids. In DNA, the CDR3 is TGTGCCAGCAGCAGAGCAGGCAGGGGGGAGCTGTTTTTT. This sequence encodes CASSRAGRGELFF.

This clonotype was seen at least ten times. The chain links TRBV5-1 to TRBJ2-2; 10 nucleotides agree with TRBD2. Per germline, CDR1 SGHRS and CDR2 YFSETQ. J was trimmed by 0 bases and V by 0 bases; bases with no gene match: 5. The CDR3 is made up of 18 amino acids. This chain's CDR3 is CASSLARGLAPNTGELFF. CDR3 nucleotides: TGCGCCAGCAGCTTGGCGCGGGGACTAGCGCCGAACACCGGGGAGCTGTTTTTT.

This clonotype was seen many times. The chain couples TRBV12-3 or TRBV12-4 to TRBJ1-5, with 8 bases aligning to TRBD1. V shed 1 base, J shed 1 base, and the junction held 6 bases outside the gene matches. The CDR3 spans 17 residues. The CDR3 DNA follows: TGTGCCAGCAGTTTAGGCGACAGGGGTTTCAGCAATCAGCCCCAGCATTTT. Translated: CASSLGDRGFSNQPQHF.

The rearrangement uses TRBV5-1 and TRBJ1-1; D remains ambiguous. Trimming cost V 4 bases and J 0 bases, with 13 bases left between them. The germline gives CDR1 SGHRS, CDR2 YFSETQ. This CDR3 spans 15 amino acids. The CDR3 protein is CASSPEEGMNTEAFF. The CDR3 coding sequence is TGCGCCAGCAGCCCGGAGGAGGGCATGAACACTGAAGCTTTCTTT.

This clonotype was observed many times. The rearrangement uses TRBV6-2 or TRBV6-3 and TRBJ2-2; 10 nucleotides match TRBD2. The J segment lost 1 base and the V segment lost 3 bases, leaving 11 bases of the junction unmatched. The V gene's germline CDR1 is MNHEY and CDR2 SVGEGT. The CDR3 covers 19 residues. CDR3 in DNA: TGTGCCAGCAGTTATAGGACTAGCGGATCGTCCGGGAACACCGGGGAGCTGTTTTTT. Its protein is CASSYRTSGSSGNTGELFF.